This entry lists 23 T cell receptor beta chains sequenced from one sample in a study of STAT5B mutations in CD4+ large granular lymphocyte leukemia. Data came from immunoSEQ multiplex PCR; TCRdb stores just in-frame clones and leaves some out. The table records under 6,000 clones, over 75% of them present only once. Source material: PBMCs. The receptors here all came from a man in his 70s with CD4+ T-cell large granular lymphocyte leukemia.

This clone has a handful of counts. This chain uses TRBV30 with TRBJ1-1; no firm D call. Trimming took 3 bases from V and 8 from J, leaving 13 bases between them. Germline-derived CDR1 and CDR2 are GTSNPN and SVGIG (reference sequence). The CDR3 is 12 residues long. The DNA for the CDR3 is TGTGCCTGGAGGCGGGAAGGACCCGAAGCTTTCTTT. This translates into CAWRREGPEAFF.

The chain combines TRBV11-2 with TRBJ1-2; no clear D gene. The germline V and J ends were trimmed by 1 base and 7 bases, with 10 bases remaining between them. Germline lookup yields CDR1 SGHAT and CDR2 FQNNGV. There are 13 residues in the CDR3. The CDR3 region has the DNA TGTGCCAGCAGCTTAGGGTCAGGTGGTGGCTACACCTTC. Residues: CASSLGSGGGYTF.

This clone was detected only a few times. The V and J genes are TRBV19 and TRBJ2-3; D may be TRBD2 (6 bases). Trimming took off 6 bases at V and 2 bases at J, with 12 bases between the two ends. Per germline, CDR1 LNHDA and CDR2 SQIVND (reference sequence). The CDR3 has 14 residues. In nucleotides, the CDR3 is TGTGCCAGTAGCCCGACTAGTTCCACAGATACGCAGTATTTT. Translating it yields CASSPTSSTDTQYF.

The genes are TRBV30 and TRBJ1-2, with 7 bases matching TRBD1. Per germline, CDR1 GTSNPN and CDR2 SVGIG (reference sequence). Trimming cost V 7 bases and J 4 bases; bases outside gene matches: 18. This CDR3 is built from 16 residues. CDR3: CASPLSGTARSYGYTF. The CDR3 DNA is TGTGCCTCTCCCCTGTCCGGGACAGCCCGGTCCTATGGCTACACCTTC.

The V call is TRBV5-1, the J call TRBJ2-5; 12 nucleotides align to TRBD2. The J call could be wrong; TRBJ2-7 is a better fit for the DNA end. Germline assignment: CDR1 SGHRS and CDR2 YFSETQ. The CDR3 is made up of 14 amino acids. The CDR3 coding sequence is TGCGCCAGCAGCACGACTAGCGGGAGTGGCGAGCAGTACTTC. This encodes CASSTTSGSGEQYF.

The rearrangement links TRBV25-1 to TRBJ2-5, with D possibly being TRBD1 (5 bases). The CDR3 is made up of 16 amino acids. Germline V lookup: CDR1 MGHDK, CDR2 SYGVNS. The V end was cut by 1 base, the J end by 1 base, with 13 bases between. CDR3 DNA: TGTGCCAGCAGTGAATGGGGCAGGGAATCCCAAGAGACCCAGTACTTC. Encoded protein: CASSEWGRESQETQYF.

The chain recombines TRBV30 with TRBJ1-2; TRBD1 aligns across 8 bases. The V segment lost 3 bases and the J segment 0 bases; nucleotides outside the gene matches: 3. Per germline, CDR1 GTSNPN and CDR2 SVGIG (reference sequence). The CDR3 loop spans 14 amino acids. CDR3 residues: CAWSGDRTNYGYTF. The CDR3 coding sequence is TGTGCCTGGAGCGGGGACAGGACTAACTATGGCTACACCTTC. Complete variable domain (other parts from reference TRBV30 and TRBJ1-2): SQTIHQWPATLVQPVGSPLSLECTVEGTSNPNLYWYRQAAGRGLQLLFYSVGIGQISSEVPQNLSASRPQDRQFILSSKKLLLSDSGFYLCAWSGDRTNYGYTFGSGTRLTVV.

The V gene is TRBV10-3, the J gene TRBJ2-1; D remains ambiguous. The CDR3 totals 11 residues. Between the trimmed V and J ends, which lost 6 bases and 7 bases, there was a span of 7 bases. In germline, CDR1 is ENHRY, CDR2 SYGVKD. The DNA for the CDR3 is TGTGCCATCAGGAGCGATAATGAGCAGTTCTTC. Amino acids: CAIRSDNEQFF.

The rearrangement uses TRBV18 and TRBJ2-1, with 9 nucleotides matching TRBD2. The germline V gene encodes CDR1 KGHSH and CDR2 LQKENI. The V and J ends lost 2 bases and 2 bases, in that order; junction bases with no gene match: 1. CDR3 length: 15 amino acids. CDR3 bases: TGTGCCAGCTCACCAGGACTAGCGACCTACAATGAGCAGTTCTTC. Its protein is CASSPGLATYNEQFF. The full variable domain, completed using reference TRBV18 and TRBJ2-1, is NAGVMQNPRHLVRRRGQEARLRCSPMKGHSHVYWYRQLPEEGLKFMVYLQKENIIDESGMPKERFSAEFPKEGPSILRIQQVVRGDSAAYFCASSPGLATYNEQFFGPGTRLTVL.

The V and J genes are TRBV6-1 and TRBJ2-2, with D hard to call. Germline assignment: CDR1 MNHNS and CDR2 SASEGT. This CDR3 spans 15 amino acids. With 2 bases removed from V and 6 bases from J, the gap between germline ends came to 13 bases. This CDR3 is CASSELSRIAGELFF. CDR3 bases: TGTGCCAGCAGTGAACTGTCAAGGATAGCCGGGGAGCTGTTTTTT.

The chain has TRBV7-9 and TRBJ1-2, with D possibly TRBD1 on 6 matching bases. The germline V gene encodes CDR1 SEHNR and CDR2 FQNEAQ (reference sequence). This CDR3 contains 15 residues. Trimming shortened V by 5 bases and J by 5 bases, and 18 bases separated the two germline ends. The CDR3 DNA sequence: TGTGCCAGCAGCCCAAGGACAGAACTCTGGTATGGCTACACCTTC. Its protein product is CASSPRTELWYGYTF.

The chain has TRBV10-2 and TRBJ2-6; D is ambiguous. V was shortened by 0 bases and J by 3 bases, with 12 bases between the two germline ends. The germline gives CDR1 WSHSY, CDR2 SAAADI. The CDR3 runs to 17 residues. CDR3 amino acids: CASSESFGSGGANVLTF. The CDR3 nucleotides are TGCGCCAGCAGTGAGTCGTTTGGTTCTGGTGGGGCCAACGTCCTGACTTTC.

The V call is TRBV11-2, the J call TRBJ1-1; the D is unclear. This CDR3 spans 11 amino acids. The V end was cut by 6 bases, the J end by 11 bases, with 13 bases between. In germline, CDR1 is SGHAT, CDR2 FQNNGV. CDR3 loop: CASSYGTKAFF. In DNA, the CDR3 is TGTGCCAGCAGTTACGGCACGAAGGCTTTCTTT.

The rearrangement uses TRBV7-2 and TRBJ1-2; D call uncertain. The length of the CDR3 is 14 residues. CDR1 SGHTA and CDR2 FQGNSA come from the germline V gene. With 5 bases removed from V and 11 bases from J, the gap between germline ends came to 21 bases. CDR3 nucleotides: TGTGCCAGCAGCCCCGACCGGAGGCGTTGGGGTTACACCTTC. This sequence encodes CASSPDRRRWGYTF.

The V and J genes are TRBV5-4 and TRBJ2-1; the D gene could be TRBD1 or TRBD2 (5 bases each). V dropped 4 bases and J dropped 1 base, with 15 bases sitting between them. Germline V gene sequence: CDR1 SGHNT, CDR2 YYREEE (reference sequence). The CDR3 runs to 16 residues. The CDR3 DNA reads TGTGCCAGCAGCGCCTCCGGGACGCTTTCCTACAATGAGCAGTTCTTC. It is translated as CASSASGTLSYNEQFF.

This rearrangement joins TRBV9 to TRBJ2-3; 9 bases are a match to TRBD2. Germline loops: CDR1 SGDLS, CDR2 YYNGEE. CDR3 length: 16 amino acids. J was trimmed by 0 bases and V by 0 bases; bases with no gene match: 2. CDR3 residues: CASSVGTSGSTDTQYF. The CDR3 bases are TGTGCCAGCAGCGTAGGTACTAGCGGGAGCACAGATACGCAGTATTTT.

V gene TRBV6-6 combines with J gene TRBJ2-3; D gene uncertain. V lost 0 bases and J 6 bases, leaving 10 bases between the germline ends. Germline CDR1 reads MNHNY; CDR2 reads SVGAGI (reference sequence). The CDR3 sequence is 14 residues long. The CDR3: CASSYSSSGDTQYF. Written as DNA, the CDR3 is TGTGCCAGCAGTTACTCTTCCTCCGGGGATACGCAGTATTTT.

This clone was counted once. CDR3 amino acids: CASSLGTASYGYTF. CDR3 nucleotide sequence: TGTGCCAGCAGCTTGGGGACTGCCTCTTATGGCTACACCTTC. This sequence joins TRBV5-4 and TRBJ1-2, with D unresolved. The CDR3 is 14 amino acids. Germline loops: CDR1 SGHNT, CDR2 YYREEE (reference sequence). V gave up 0 bases and J gave up 5 bases, with 11 bases separating them.

The chain links TRBV19 to TRBJ2-5; D unresolved. The CDR3 loop spans 14 amino acids. The V and J ends lost 5 bases and 7 bases respectively, with 17 bases between them. The germline V gene has CDR1 LNHDA and CDR2 SQIVND (reference sequence). The CDR3 spells CASSRGPERRTQYF. The CDR3 nucleotides read TGTGCCAGTAGTCGCGGACCCGAACGACGGACCCAGTACTTC. Combining the CDR3 with reference TRBV19 and TRBJ2-5 gives the whole variable domain DGGITQSPKYLFRKEGQNVTLSCEQNLNHDAMYWYRQDPGQGLRLIYYSQIVNDFQKGDIAEGYSVSREKKESFPLTVTSAQKNPTAFYLCASSRGPERRTQYFGPGTRLLVL.

This chain joins TRBV28 and TRBJ1-3; TRBD1 might be the D (5 bases). Germline V gene data show CDR1 as MDHEN and CDR2 as SYDVKM. The CDR3 extends over 16 amino acids. Trimming took off 9 bases at V and 0 bases at J, with 18 bases between the two ends. The CDR3 DNA is TGTGCCAGTTCTGACAGACTAACCTACTCTGGAAACACCATATATTTT. It yields the protein CASSDRLTYSGNTIYF.

The chain joins TRBV4-1 to TRBJ2-7, with 8 nucleotides matching TRBD1. The CDR3 has 14 residues. V lost 4 bases, J lost 2 bases, and 4 bases stayed unmatched. Germline-derived CDR1 and CDR2 are MGHRA and YSYEKL. Here the CDR3 reads CASSPGDRTYEQYF. In nucleotides, the CDR3 is TGCGCCAGCAGCCCAGGGGACAGGACCTACGAGCAGTACTTC.

The rearrangement joins TRBV19 to TRBJ1-1; no firm D call. The germline V gene encodes CDR1 LNHDA and CDR2 SQIVND (reference sequence). This CDR3 contains 15 residues. Trimming removed 3 bases at V and 0 bases at J, with 11 bases between. The CDR3 DNA reads TGTGCCAGTAGTATTCATAGGTCCATGAACACTGAAGCTTTCTTT. It is translated as CASSIHRSMNTEAFF.

The gene calls are TRBV5-1 and TRBJ1-2; 9 bases match TRBD1. The CDR3 sequence is 16 residues long. V shed 0 bases, J shed 2 bases, and the junction held 5 bases outside the gene matches. Germline V CDR1 and CDR2: SGHRS, YFSETQ. CDR3 protein: CASSLAGQGTNYGYTF. The CDR3 DNA reads as TGCGCCAGCAGCTTGGCCGGACAGGGGACGAACTATGGCTACACCTTC.